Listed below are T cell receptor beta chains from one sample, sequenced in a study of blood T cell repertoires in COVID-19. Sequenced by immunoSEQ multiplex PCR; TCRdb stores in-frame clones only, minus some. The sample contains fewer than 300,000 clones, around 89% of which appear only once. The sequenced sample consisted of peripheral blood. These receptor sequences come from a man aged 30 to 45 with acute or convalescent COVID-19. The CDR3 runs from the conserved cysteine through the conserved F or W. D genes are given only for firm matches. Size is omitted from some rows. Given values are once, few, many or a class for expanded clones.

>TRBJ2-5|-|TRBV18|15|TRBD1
CASSPPVDRGETQYF
TGTGCCAGCTCACCCCCAGTGGACAGGGGAGAGACCCAGTACTTC
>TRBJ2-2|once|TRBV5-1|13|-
CASFNVGSGELFF
TGCGCCAGCTTCAATGTCGGGAGTGGGGAGCTGTTTTTT
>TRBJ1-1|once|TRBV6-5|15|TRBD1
CASSYSRTGGTEAFF
TGTGCCAGCAGTTACTCGCGGACAGGGGGGACTGAAGCTTTCTTT
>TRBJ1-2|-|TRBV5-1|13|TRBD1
CATSTGGTYGYTF
TGCGCCACCTCGACAGGGGGCACCTATGGCTACACCTTC
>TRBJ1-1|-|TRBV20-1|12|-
CSASDGGTEAFF
TGCAGTGCTAGTGACGGGGGCACTGAAGCTTTCTTT
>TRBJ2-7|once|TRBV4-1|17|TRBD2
CASSQTTSRRESYEQYF
TGCGCCAGCAGCCAAACTACTTCCCGGCGGGAGTCCTACGAGCAGTACTTC
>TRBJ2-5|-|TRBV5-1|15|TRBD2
CASRSWTSAQETQYF
TGCGCCAGCAGGAGCTGGACTAGCGCTCAAGAGACCCAGTACTTC
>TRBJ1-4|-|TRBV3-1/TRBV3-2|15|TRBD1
CASSHSGTGREKLFF
TGTGCCAGCAGCCATTCCGGGACAGGGCGTGAAAAACTGTTTTTT
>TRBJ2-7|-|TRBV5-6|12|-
CASSLLSYEQYF
TGTGCCAGCAGCTTGCTATCCTACGAGCAGTACTTC
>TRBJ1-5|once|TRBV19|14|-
CASSFGQSNQPQHF
TGTGCCAGTAGTTTCGGACAGAGCAATCAGCCCCAGCATTTT
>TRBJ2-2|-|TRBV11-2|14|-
CASSLVSTTGELFF
TGTGCCAGCAGCTTAGTTAGCACCACCGGGGAGCTGTTTTTT
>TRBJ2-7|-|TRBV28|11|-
CASSFGVGWYF
TGTGCCAGCAGTTTCGGGGTGGGGTGGTACTTC
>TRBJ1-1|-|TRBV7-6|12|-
CASSFQGTEAFF
TGTGCCAGCAGCTTCCAGGGTACTGAAGCTTTCTTT
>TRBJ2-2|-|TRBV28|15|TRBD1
CASSTGDRPWGELFF
TGTGCCAGCAGTACAGGGGACCGGCCATGGGGGGAGCTGTTTTTT
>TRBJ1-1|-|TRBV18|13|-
CASHSRGNTEAFF
TGTGCCAGCCACTCCCGGGGGAACACTGAAGCTTTCTTT
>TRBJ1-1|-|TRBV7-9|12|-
CASSKRTVEAFF
TGTGCCAGCAGCAAGAGGACAGTCGAAGCTTTCTTT
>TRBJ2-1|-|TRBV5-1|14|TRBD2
CASSLAGGVREQFF
TGCGCCAGCAGCTTAGCGGGAGGAGTCCGTGAGCAGTTCTTC
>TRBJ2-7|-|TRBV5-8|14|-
CASSLTGTRYEQYF
TGTGCCAGCAGCTTGACAGGTACTCGCTACGAGCAGTACTTC
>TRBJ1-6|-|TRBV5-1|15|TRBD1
CASSRDRASNSPLHF
TGCGCCAGTAGCCGGGACAGGGCATCGAATTCACCCCTCCACTTT
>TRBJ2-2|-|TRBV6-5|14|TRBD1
CASRGQGYTGELFF
TGTGCCAGCAGAGGACAGGGCTACACCGGGGAGCTGTTTTTT
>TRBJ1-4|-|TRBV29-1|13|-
CSARVATNEKLFF
TGCAGCGCACGGGTGGCAACTAATGAAAAACTGTTTTTT
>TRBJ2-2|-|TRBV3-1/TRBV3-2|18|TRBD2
CASSQVLAGPGDTGELFF
TGTGCCAGCAGCCAAGTCCTAGCGGGCCCGGGGGACACCGGGGAGCTGTTTTTT
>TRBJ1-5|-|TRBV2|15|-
CASSATGTMNQPQHF
TGTGCCAGCAGTGCGACAGGCACTATGAATCAGCCCCAGCATTTT
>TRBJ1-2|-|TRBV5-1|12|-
CASSLGSDYYSF
TGCGCCAGCAGCTTGGGCAGCGACTACTACTCCTTC